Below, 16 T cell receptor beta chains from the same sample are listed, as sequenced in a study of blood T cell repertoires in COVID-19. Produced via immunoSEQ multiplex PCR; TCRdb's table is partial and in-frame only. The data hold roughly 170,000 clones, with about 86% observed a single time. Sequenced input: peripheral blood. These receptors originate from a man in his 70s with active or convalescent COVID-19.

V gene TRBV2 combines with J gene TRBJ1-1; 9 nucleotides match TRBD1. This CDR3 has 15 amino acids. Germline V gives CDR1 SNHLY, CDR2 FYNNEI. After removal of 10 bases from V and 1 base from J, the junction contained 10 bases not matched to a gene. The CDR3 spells CATRQGGTTNTEAFF. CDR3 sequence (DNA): TGTGCCACACGACAGGGGGGTACGACGAACACTGAAGCTTTCTTT.

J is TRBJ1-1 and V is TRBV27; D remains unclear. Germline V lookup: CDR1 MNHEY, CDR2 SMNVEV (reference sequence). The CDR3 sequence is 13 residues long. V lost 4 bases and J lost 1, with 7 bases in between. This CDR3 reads CASSYTKNTEAFF. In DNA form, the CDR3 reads TGTGCCAGCAGTTACACCAAGAACACTGAAGCTTTCTTT.

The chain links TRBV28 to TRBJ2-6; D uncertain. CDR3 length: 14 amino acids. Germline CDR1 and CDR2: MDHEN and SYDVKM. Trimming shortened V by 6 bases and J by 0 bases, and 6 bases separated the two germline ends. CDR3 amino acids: CASSLLSGANVLTF. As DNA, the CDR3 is TGTGCCAGCAGCCTCCTCTCTGGGGCCAACGTCCTGACTTTC.

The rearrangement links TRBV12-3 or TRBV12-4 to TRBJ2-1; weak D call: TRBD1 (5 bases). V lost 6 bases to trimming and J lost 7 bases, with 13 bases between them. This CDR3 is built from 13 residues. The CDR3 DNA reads TGTGCCAGCAGCAGGGTCCCTATTAATGAGCAGTTCTTC. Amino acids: CASSRVPINEQFF.

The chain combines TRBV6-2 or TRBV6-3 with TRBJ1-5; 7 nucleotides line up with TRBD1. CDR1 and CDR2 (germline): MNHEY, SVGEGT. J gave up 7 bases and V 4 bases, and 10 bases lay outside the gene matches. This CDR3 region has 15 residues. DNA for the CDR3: TGTGCCAGCAGTTTAGGGGGCCGATTTGGGCAGCCCCAGCATTTT. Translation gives CASSLGGRFGQPQHF.

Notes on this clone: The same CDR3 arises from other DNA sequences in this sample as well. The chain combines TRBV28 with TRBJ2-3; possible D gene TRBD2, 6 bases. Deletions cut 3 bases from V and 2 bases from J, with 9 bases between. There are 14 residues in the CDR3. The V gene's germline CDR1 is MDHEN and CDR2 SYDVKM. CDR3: CASSFGGSTDTQYF. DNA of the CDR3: TGTGCCAGCAGTTTTGGGGGGTCCACAGATACGCAGTATTTT.

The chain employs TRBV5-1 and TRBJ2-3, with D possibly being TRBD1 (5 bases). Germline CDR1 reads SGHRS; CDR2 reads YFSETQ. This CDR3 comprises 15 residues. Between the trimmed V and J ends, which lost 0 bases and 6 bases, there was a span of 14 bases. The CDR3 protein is CASSLGHRNSDTQYF. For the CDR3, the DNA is TGCGCCAGCAGCTTGGGACACAGGAACTCCGATACGCAGTATTTT.

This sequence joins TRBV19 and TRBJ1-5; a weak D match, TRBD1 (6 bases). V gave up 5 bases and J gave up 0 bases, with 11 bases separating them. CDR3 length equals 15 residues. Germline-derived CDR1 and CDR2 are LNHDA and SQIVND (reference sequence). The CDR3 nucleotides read TGTGCCAGTAGTGACACAGGGAATAGCAATCAGCCCCAGCATTTT. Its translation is CASSDTGNSNQPQHF.

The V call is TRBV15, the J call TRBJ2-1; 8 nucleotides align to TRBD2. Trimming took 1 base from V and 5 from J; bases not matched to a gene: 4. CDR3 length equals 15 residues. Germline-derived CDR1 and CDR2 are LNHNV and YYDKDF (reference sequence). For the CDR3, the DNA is TGTGCCACCAGCAGAGCCGGGGGGGGTAACAATGAGCAGTTCTTC. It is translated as CATSRAGGGNNEQFF.

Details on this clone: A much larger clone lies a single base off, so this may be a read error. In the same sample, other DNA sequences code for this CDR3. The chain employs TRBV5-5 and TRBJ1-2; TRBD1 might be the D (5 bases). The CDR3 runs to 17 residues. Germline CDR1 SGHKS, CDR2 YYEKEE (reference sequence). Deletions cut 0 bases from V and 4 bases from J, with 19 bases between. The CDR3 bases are TGTGCCAGCAGCTTGGGGCTAGGGGAAGCAGCCTTCTATGGCTACACCTTC. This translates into CASSLGLGEAAFYGYTF.

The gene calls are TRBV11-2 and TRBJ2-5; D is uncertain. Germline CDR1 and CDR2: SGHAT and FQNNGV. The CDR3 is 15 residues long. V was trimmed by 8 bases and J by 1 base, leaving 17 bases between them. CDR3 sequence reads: CASLRNLAVQETQYF. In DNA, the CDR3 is TGTGCCAGCTTGCGGAATCTGGCGGTCCAAGAGACCCAGTACTTC.

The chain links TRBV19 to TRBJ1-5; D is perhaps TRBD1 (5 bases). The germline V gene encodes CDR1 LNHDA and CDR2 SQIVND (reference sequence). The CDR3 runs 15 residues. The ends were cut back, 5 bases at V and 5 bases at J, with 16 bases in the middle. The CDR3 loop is CASSHQSGLDQPQHF. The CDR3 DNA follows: TGTGCCAGTAGTCACCAATCAGGGTTGGATCAGCCCCAGCATTTT.

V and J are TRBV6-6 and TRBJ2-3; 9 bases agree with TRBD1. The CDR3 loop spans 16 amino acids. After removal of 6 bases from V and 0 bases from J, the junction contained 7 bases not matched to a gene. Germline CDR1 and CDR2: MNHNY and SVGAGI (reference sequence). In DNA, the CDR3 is TGTGCCAGCAGACACACAGGGGGCGGTAGCACAGATACGCAGTATTTT. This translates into CASRHTGGGSTDTQYF.

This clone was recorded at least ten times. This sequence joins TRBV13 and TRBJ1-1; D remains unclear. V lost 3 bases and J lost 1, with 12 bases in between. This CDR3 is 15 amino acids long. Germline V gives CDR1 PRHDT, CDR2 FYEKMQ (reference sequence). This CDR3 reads CASSFVSEANTEAFF. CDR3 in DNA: TGTGCCAGCAGCTTCGTGAGTGAGGCGAACACTGAAGCTTTCTTT.

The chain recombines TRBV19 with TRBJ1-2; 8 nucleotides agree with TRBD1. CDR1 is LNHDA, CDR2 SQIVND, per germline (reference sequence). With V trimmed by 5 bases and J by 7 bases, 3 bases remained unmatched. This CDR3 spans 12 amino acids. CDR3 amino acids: CASSPGGSGYTF. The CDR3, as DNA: TGTGCCAGTAGTCCAGGGGGCTCTGGCTACACCTTC.

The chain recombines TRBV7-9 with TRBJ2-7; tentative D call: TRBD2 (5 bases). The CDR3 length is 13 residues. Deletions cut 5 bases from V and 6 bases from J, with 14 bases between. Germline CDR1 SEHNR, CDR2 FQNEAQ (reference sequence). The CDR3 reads CASSAPGRGEQYF. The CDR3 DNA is TGTGCCAGCAGCGCCCCGGGTCGGGGCGAGCAGTACTTC.